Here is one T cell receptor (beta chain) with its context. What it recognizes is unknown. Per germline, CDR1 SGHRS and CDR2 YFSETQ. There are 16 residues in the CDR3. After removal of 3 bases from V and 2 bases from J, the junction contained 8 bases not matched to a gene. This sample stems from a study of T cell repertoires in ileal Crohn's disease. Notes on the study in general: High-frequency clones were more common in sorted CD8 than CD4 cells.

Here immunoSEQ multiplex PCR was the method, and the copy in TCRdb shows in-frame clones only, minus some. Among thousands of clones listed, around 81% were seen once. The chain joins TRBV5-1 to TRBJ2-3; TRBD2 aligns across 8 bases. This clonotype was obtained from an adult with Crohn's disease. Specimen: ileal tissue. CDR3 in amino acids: CASSSGGGGPTDTQYF. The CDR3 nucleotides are TGCGCCAGCAGCTCGGGGGGCGGGGGGCCCACAGATACGCAGTATTTT.